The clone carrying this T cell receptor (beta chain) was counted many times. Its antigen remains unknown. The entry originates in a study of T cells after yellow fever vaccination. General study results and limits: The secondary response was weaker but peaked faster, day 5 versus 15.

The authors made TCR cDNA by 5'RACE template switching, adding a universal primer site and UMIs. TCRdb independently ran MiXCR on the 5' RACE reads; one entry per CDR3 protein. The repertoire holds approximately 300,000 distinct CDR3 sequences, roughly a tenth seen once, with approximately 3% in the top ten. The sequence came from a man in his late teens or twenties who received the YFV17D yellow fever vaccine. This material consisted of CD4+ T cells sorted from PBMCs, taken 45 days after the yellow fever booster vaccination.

For the CDR3, the DNA is TGCGCCAGCAGCACGGGACAGGGAACCGGGGAGCTGTTTTTT. Its translation is CASSTGQGTGELFF. The chain has TRBV5-1 and TRBJ2-2, with 9 bases identical to TRBD1. Germline loops: CDR1 SGHRS, CDR2 YFSETQ. This CDR3 contains 14 residues. Unmatched junction bases numbered 3, after V lost 4 bases and J lost 5 bases.